These 21 T cell receptor beta chains came from one sample sequenced in a study of blood T cell repertoires in COVID-19. TCRdb's copy holds only in-frame clones and misses some; the assay was immunoSEQ multiplex PCR. The sample holds approximately 150,000 clones, around 90% seen once. The sequenced sample consisted of peripheral blood. Receptor source: a woman of 80 years or more with COVID-19, enrolled during active disease.

The chain uses TRBV9 and TRBJ2-3; 11 bases are shared with TRBD2. V shed 2 bases, J shed 1 base, and the junction held 15 bases outside the gene matches. The CDR3 is made up of 20 amino acids. The germline gives CDR1 SGDLS, CDR2 YYNGEE. CDR3 region: CASSVQPGTGTSGRTDTQYF. The CDR3 DNA is TGTGCCAGCAGCGTCCAACCCGGGACAGGGACTAGCGGACGCACAGATACGCAGTATTTT.

Only a few counts were recorded for this clone. J is TRBJ2-2 and V is TRBV7-9, with 8 nucleotides matching TRBD1. The CDR3 contains 16 residues. V gave up 5 bases and J gave up 8 bases; unmatched junction bases: 13. Germline V CDR1 and CDR2: SEHNR, FQNEAQ (reference sequence). In nucleotides, the CDR3 is TGTGCCAGCAGCCCCCTAGGGACAGGAGGATCGGGGGAGCTGTTTTTT. It translates to CASSPLGTGGSGELFF.

This chain links TRBV7-9 with TRBJ1-2, with TRBD1 matching over 7 bases. The CDR3 runs 13 residues. Trimming at V came to 5 bases and at J to 8 bases, leaving 8 bases not matched to a gene. Germline V gene data show CDR1 as SEHNR and CDR2 as FQNEAQ (reference sequence). This chain's CDR3 is CASSPQGGWGYTF. The CDR3 DNA follows: TGTGCCAGCAGCCCTCAGGGGGGCTGGGGCTACACCTTC.

The chain has TRBV28 and TRBJ2-7, with 8 bases aligning to TRBD1. V trimming: 6 bases; J trimming: 3 bases; junction bases outside the gene matches: 10. This CDR3 is 15 amino acids long. Per germline, CDR1 MDHEN and CDR2 SYDVKM. CDR3 region: CASRPQGATNYEQYF. The CDR3 DNA sequence: TGTGCCAGCAGGCCGCAGGGGGCAACGAACTACGAGCAGTACTTC.

A single count supports this clone. The chain has TRBV28 and TRBJ1-6; a possible D gene is TRBD1 (5 bases). CDR1 MDHEN and CDR2 SYDVKM come from the germline V gene. CDR3 length: 19 residues. Trimming removed 4 bases at V and 10 bases at J, with 29 bases between. DNA for the CDR3: TGTGCCAGCAGTTCACTATCTTGGTCCGTGAAGGGGTCGGAATCACCCCTCCACTTT. Amino acids: CASSSLSWSVKGSESPLHF.

This clone was observed once. J is TRBJ2-7 and V is TRBV5-1; D possibly corresponds to TRBD1 (5 bases). The CDR3 is made up of 14 amino acids. Deletions cut 3 bases from V and 3 bases from J, with 13 bases between. CDR1 SGHRS and CDR2 YFSETQ come from the germline V gene. The CDR3 region is CASSYKTVNYEQYF. The CDR3 coding sequence is TGCGCCAGCAGCTATAAGACAGTAAACTACGAGCAGTACTTC.

This chain connects TRBV5-6 to TRBJ2-5; 9 bases line up with TRBD1. Germline loops: CDR1 SGHDT, CDR2 YYEEEE. V dropped 4 bases and J dropped 2; count of bases not matched to a gene: 6. The CDR3 covers 15 residues. The CDR3 nucleotides are TGTGCCAGCAGCCGCGCGGGACAGGGACAAGAGACCCAGTACTTC. Protein sequence: CASSRAGQGQETQYF.

V gene TRBV20-1 combines with J gene TRBJ2-7; TRBD2 matches at 7 bases. Germline-derived CDR1 and CDR2 are DFQATT and SNEGSKA (reference sequence). The CDR3 runs 13 residues. With V trimmed by 3 bases and J by 5 bases, 7 bases remained unmatched. The CDR3 bases are TGCAGTGCTAGTATAGTTCGGGGGGACGAGCAGTACTTC. This translates into CSASIVRGDEQYF.

V gene TRBV9 combines with J gene TRBJ2-2, with unresolved D. There are 14 residues in the CDR3. V lost 7 bases, J lost 0 bases, and 10 bases lay in between. Germline V gene sequence: CDR1 SGDLS, CDR2 YYNGEE. Here the CDR3 reads CASEKRANTGELFF. The CDR3 DNA is TGTGCCAGCGAAAAGCGAGCGAACACCGGGGAGCTGTTTTTT.

This clone was recorded once. The chain links TRBV6-2 or TRBV6-3 to TRBJ2-2; 7 positions match TRBD1. The CDR3 extends over 14 amino acids. With 2 bases clipped from V and 6 bases from J, the junction kept 3 bases outside the gene matches. In germline, CDR1 is MNHEY, CDR2 SVGEGT. Here the CDR3 reads CASSYRQGAGELFF. For the CDR3, the DNA is TGTGCCAGCAGTTACCGACAGGGCGCCGGGGAGCTGTTTTTT.

The rearrangement uses TRBV11-2 and TRBJ2-1; unclear D gene. V lost 5 bases and J 8 bases, leaving 7 bases between the germline ends. This CDR3 contains 11 residues. The germline CDR1 and CDR2 sequences are SGHAT and FQNNGV. The chain's CDR3 is CASSPADEQFF. CDR3 in DNA: TGTGCCAGCAGCCCGGCGGATGAGCAGTTCTTC.

The J gene is TRBJ2-1, the V gene TRBV3-1 (or the pseudogene TRBV3-2), with a weak D call TRBD2 (5 bases). CDR3 size: 14 residues. Germline loops: CDR1 LGHDT, CDR2 YNNKEL (reference sequence). Trimming took off 0 bases at V and 4 bases at J, with 7 bases between the two ends. Written as DNA, the CDR3 is TGTGCCAGCAGCCAAGATCGGGGATACAATGAGCAGTTCTTC. Translation gives CASSQDRGYNEQFF.

This chain uses TRBV20-1 with TRBJ2-1, with TRBD2 as a possible D gene (6 bases). Looked up from germline, CDR1 is DFQATT and CDR2 is SNEGSKA (reference sequence). The CDR3 is made up of 14 amino acids. Trimming removed 3 bases from V and 3 bases from J, with 12 bases in between. The chain's CDR3 is CSASLVGSYNEQFF. In nucleotides, the CDR3 is TGCAGTGCTAGTCTGGTCGGGAGCTACAATGAGCAGTTCTTC.

J is TRBJ1-2 and V is TRBV28, with 9 bases aligning to TRBD1. The CDR3 consists of 16 residues. With 5 bases clipped from V and 2 bases from J, the junction kept 9 bases outside the gene matches. Germline V gene lookup returns CDR1 MDHEN and CDR2 SYDVKM. The CDR3: CASSQHPGQGNYGYTF. For the CDR3, the DNA is TGTGCCAGCAGTCAACATCCGGGACAGGGAAACTATGGCTACACCTTC.

This sequence joins TRBV5-6 and TRBJ1-5; weak D call: TRBD1 (5 bases). This CDR3 region has 13 residues. V shed 3 bases and J shed 5 bases, with 9 bases lying between them. Germline loops: CDR1 SGHDT, CDR2 YYEEEE. The CDR3 loop reads CASSWGEDQPQHF. As DNA, the CDR3 is TGTGCCAGCAGCTGGGGGGAGGATCAGCCCCAGCATTTT.

V usage is TRBV28 and J usage is TRBJ1-1; possibly TRBD1 for D (5 bases). In germline, CDR1 is MDHEN, CDR2 SYDVKM. The CDR3 spans 14 residues. V was trimmed by 10 bases and J by 4 bases, leaving 19 bases between them. The CDR3 is CATHLNAGGTEAFF. The CDR3 coding sequence is TGTGCCACACACCTTAATGCGGGGGGCACTGAAGCTTTCTTT.

The chain is built from TRBV7-9 and TRBJ2-7, with 10 bases fitting TRBD1. V dropped 5 bases and J dropped 2; count of bases not matched to a gene: 3. Germline V gene sequence: CDR1 SEHNR, CDR2 FQNEAQ (reference sequence). The CDR3 contains 14 residues. This CDR3 is CASSPTGGTYEQYF. CDR3 coding DNA: TGTGCCAGCAGCCCGACAGGGGGCACCTACGAGCAGTACTTC.

The chain recombines TRBV27 with TRBJ1-5, with unresolved D. The V end was cut by 5 bases, the J end by 2 bases, with 13 bases between. The germline V gene has CDR1 MNHEY and CDR2 SMNVEV (reference sequence). The CDR3 runs to 15 residues. CDR3 in amino acids: CASSLIQPGNQPQHF. In DNA, the CDR3 is TGTGCCAGCAGTCTTATTCAACCGGGCAATCAGCCCCAGCATTTT.

V is TRBV7-2 and J is TRBJ2-5; possible D gene TRBD1, 6 bases. The germline V gene encodes CDR1 SGHTA and CDR2 FQGNSA. The CDR3 contains 14 residues. V was cut by 2 bases and J by 1 base, with 8 bases left in between. The CDR3 DNA follows: TGTGCCAGCAGCTTATCCAGGGGCCAAGAGACCCAGTACTTC. It is translated as CASSLSRGQETQYF.

The V and J genes are TRBV7-2 and TRBJ1-4; weak D call: TRBD1 (5 bases). The germline CDR1 and CDR2 sequences are SGHTA and FQGNSA. The ends were cut back, 5 bases at V and 10 bases at J, with 14 bases in the middle. The CDR3 runs to 13 residues. CDR3 coding DNA: TGTGCCAGCAGCCCACAGACCGGGGGAAAACTGTTTTTT. It codes for CASSPQTGGKLFF.

This clone occurred once. The chain couples TRBV19 to TRBJ1-3, with no clear D. The CDR3 runs 14 residues. Trimming pared 5 bases from V and 2 bases from J, leaving 10 bases between. Germline V gene lookup returns CDR1 LNHDA and CDR2 SQIVND (reference sequence). The DNA of the CDR3 is TGTGCCAGTAGTTCCCTCGGTGCTGGAAACACCATATATTTT. This encodes CASSSLGAGNTIYF. Full variable domain (outside the CDR3, taken from reference TRBV19 and TRBJ1-3): DGGITQSPKYLFRKEGQNVTLSCEQNLNHDAMYWYRQDPGQGLRLIYYSQIVNDFQKGDIAEGYSVSREKKESFPLTVTSAQKNPTAFYLCASSSLGAGNTIYFGEGSWLTVV.